These T cell receptor beta chains were read from a single sample in a study of early T cells in non-severe SARS-CoV-2 infection. TCRdb analysed the 5' RACE reads with MiXCR anew, one entry per CDR3 protein. The data hold approximately 77,000 distinct CDR3 sequences, with around 12% observed a single time. Material: whole blood, obtained at baseline. These receptors were obtained from an adult who was a healthcare worker with PCR-confirmed SARS-CoV-2 infection or an uninfected control (not recorded which). The donor label of this sample is uncertain. The CDR3 runs from the conserved cysteine through the conserved F or W. Each record gives: D gene, J gene, clone size, V gene, CDR3 DNA, CDR3 protein. The D gene is left open where the match is weak. Clone size is stated in some rows and not others, as once, few, many or a class when expanded.

TRBD1 TRBJ1-5 few TRBV6-2/TRBV6-3 TGTGCCAGCAGATTCCGGGACAGGGATAATCAGCCCCAGCATTTT CASRFRDRDNQPQHF
NA TRBJ2-1 NA TRBV4-1 TGCGCCAGCAGCCATGCCTCGGGTTTTGTAGAGCAGTTCTTC CASSHASGFVEQFF
TRBD1 TRBJ1-1 NA TRBV7-2 TGTGCCAGCAGCTCTAGACAGGGGGGGTCTGAAGCTTTCTTT CASSSRQGGSEAFF
NA TRBJ2-2 many TRBV7-7 TGTGCCAGCAGCCCCGCCGGGACGGTCACCGGGGAGCTGTTTTTT CASSPAGTVTGELFF
TRBD2 TRBJ2-5 NA TRBV29-1 TGCAGCGTTGCCCCCAGCGGGGGGGAGACCCAGTACTTC CSVAPSGGETQYF
NA TRBJ2-1 NA TRBV6-6 TGTGCCAGCAGTTACAAGCTGACCTACAATGAGCAGTTCTTC CASSYKLTYNEQFF
NA TRBJ2-7 NA TRBV10-2 TGCGCCAGCAGTAAAGACGGGAGACTGGAAAGAGAGCAGTACTTC CASSKDGRLEREQYF
NA TRBJ2-1 NA TRBV4-3 TGCGCCAGCAGCCAAGATCTTTGGGAGAGGAATGAGCAGTTCTTC CASSQDLWERNEQFF
NA TRBJ1-4 few TRBV7-2 TGTGCCAGCAGCTCCCAAGGTGAAAAACTGTTTTTT CASSSQGEKLFF
NA TRBJ1-2 few TRBV12-3/TRBV12-4 TGTGCCAGCAGTTTAGATGCGGGGCTCTATGGCTACACCTTC CASSLDAGLYGYTF
TRBD2 TRBJ2-1 NA TRBV12-3/TRBV12-4 TGTGCCAGCAGCCTACGACTAGCGGGGGACAATGAGCAGTTCTTC CASSLRLAGDNEQFF
TRBD1 TRBJ2-7 NA TRBV2 TGTGCCAGCAGTGGACAGGGATCCATCTACGAGCAGTACTTC CASSGQGSIYEQYF
NA TRBJ2-2 few TRBV2 TGTGCCAGCAGCTCTACAGGGAACACCGGGGAGCTGTTTTTT CASSSTGNTGELFF
NA TRBJ2-5 few TRBV5-1 TGCGCCAGCAGCTTGGGAGGGGACGAGACCCAGTACTTC CASSLGGDETQYF
TRBD2 TRBJ2-3 NA TRBV9 TGTGCCAGCAGCGCCCCCACTAGCGGGAGGGCCCCCACAGATACGCAGTATTTT CASSAPTSGRAPTDTQYF
TRBD2 TRBJ2-1 many TRBV7-2 TGTGCCAGCAGCCCCTGGACTAGCGGGGAATACAATGAGCAGTTCTTC CASSPWTSGEYNEQFF
NA TRBJ2-3 many TRBV7-3 TGTGCCAGTCCCCACCGGGACTTCACAGATACGCAGTATTTT CASPHRDFTDTQYF
NA TRBJ2-3 NA TRBV5-5 TGTGCCAGCAGCCCGCGGGACCGCCTGCCTACGCAGTATTTT CASSPRDRLPTQYF
NA TRBJ1-4 NA TRBV20-1 TGCAGTGTTTGGGGTGATGAAAAACTGTTTTTT CSVWGDEKLFF
TRBD2 TRBJ2-1 many TRBV2 TGTGCCAGCAGTGAAGCGCTTTCTAGCGGCGAGCAGTTCTTC CASSEALSSGEQFF
NA TRBJ2-7 NA TRBV7-9 TGTGCCAGCAGCTTAGGGACACTTAGGGTAAAGGAGCAGTACTTC CASSLGTLRVKEQYF
NA TRBJ2-5 NA TRBV29-1 TGCAGCGTTGACAGCATGAAGTACCAAGAGACCCAGTACTTC CSVDSMKYQETQYF
NA TRBJ2-1 NA TRBV5-1 TGCGCCAGCAGCTTGAGATCCGCGGCAAACTCCTACAATGAGCAGTTCTTC CASSLRSAANSYNEQFF
TRBD1 TRBJ2-6 NA TRBV11-2 TGTGCCAGCAGCCCCCGGACAGGATTGGCAACTGGGGCCAACGTCCTGACTTTC CASSPRTGLATGANVLTF
NA TRBJ1-6 few TRBV10-3 TGTGCCATCAGTGAGTGGAGCTCCTATAATTCACCCCTCCACTTT CAISEWSSYNSPLHF
TRBD1 TRBJ2-7 NA TRBV2 TGTGCCAGCAGGAGAGACAGGGGGCCGGACGAGCAGTACTTC CASRRDRGPDEQYF
NA TRBJ2-3 many TRBV5-1 TGCGCCAGCTCCCCCCAGCGACTCACAGATACGCAGTATTTT CASSPQRLTDTQYF
NA TRBJ2-3 NA TRBV5-4 TGTGCCAGCAGCGGCCCGGGACGGACCCGCACAGATACGCAGTATTTT CASSGPGRTRTDTQYF
NA TRBJ2-7 NA TRBV6-5 TGTGCCAGCAGTTTGGATCGGGGGACGGTCTCCTACGAGCAGTACTTC CASSLDRGTVSYEQYF
TRBD2 TRBJ2-1 NA TRBV6-1 TGTGCCAGCACCCTAGGACTAGCGGGCTACAATGAGCAGTTCTTC CASTLGLAGYNEQFF
TRBD1 TRBJ2-5 medium-sized TRBV4-3 TGCGCCAGCAGCCAAAAAGGACCGGGACAGGGGTCGGAGACCCAGTACTTC CASSQKGPGQGSETQYF
NA TRBJ2-7 many TRBV10-1 TGCGCCAGCAGTGAGTCAGTTAGCTCCTACGAGCAGTACTTC CASSESVSSYEQYF
NA TRBJ2-5 few TRBV19 TGTGCCAGTACCACGTCGTGGGGGACCCAAGAGACCCAGTACTTC CASTTSWGTQETQYF
TRBD1 TRBJ1-1 NA TRBV2 TGTGCCAGCATTCCCAGGGGGCGCGTAGGGAACACTGAAGCTTTCTTT CASIPRGRVGNTEAFF
TRBD1 TRBJ1-2 few TRBV27 TGTGCCAGCAGGACCGGGACAGGGCTCTATGGCTACACCTTC CASRTGTGLYGYTF
NA TRBJ2-5 NA TRBV3-1 TGTGCCAGCAGCCAAGGGGTATCCTTTGAGACCCAGTACTTC CASSQGVSFETQYF
TRBD2 TRBJ2-7 many TRBV6-6 TGTGCCAGCAGTTACTTGGTGGGAGGGTCCCCTGTCCACGAGCAGTACTTC CASSYLVGGSPVHEQYF
NA TRBJ2-1 NA TRBV20-1 TGCAGTGCTAGATTGACGGGACCCGATGAGCAGTTCTTC CSARLTGPDEQFF
NA TRBJ1-5 few TRBV6-5 TGTGCCAGCAGTTTAGGACGGCTCAATCAGCCCCAGCATTTT CASSLGRLNQPQHF
NA TRBJ2-3 many TRBV2 TGTGCCAGCAGTGAACTCCAGGCCACAGATACGCAGTATTTT CASSELQATDTQYF
NA TRBJ2-3 few TRBV5-1 TGCGCCAGCAGCTCCCCCGTTGGGGCCAAGGATACGCAGTATTTT CASSSPVGAKDTQYF
NA TRBJ2-3 few TRBV15 TGTGCCACCACCGACCGTAGAGTGCTCACAGATACGCAGTATTTT CATTDRRVLTDTQYF
NA TRBJ2-3 few TRBV5-4 TGTGCCAGCAGCTTGGAGGGCGGGCGTGCGGACGCAGATACGCAGTATTTT CASSLEGGRADADTQYF
NA TRBJ1-5 NA TRBV12-3/TRBV12-4 TGTGCCAGCAGTTCCTCGGACAATCGGCGGGGTCAGCCCCAGCATTTT CASSSSDNRRGQPQHF
NA TRBJ1-6 few TRBV20-1 TGCAGTGCTAGAGTGATTGGAACGGGGGCAGAATCACCCCTCCACTTT CSARVIGTGAESPLHF
TRBD1 TRBJ1-2 many TRBV29-1 TGCAGCGTTGTGGGACGGGACAGATCGCCTGTTTATGGCTACACCTTC CSVVGRDRSPVYGYTF
NA TRBJ2-7 NA TRBV3-1 TGTGCCAGCAGCCTCGTCCATGCAGAGCAGTACTTC CASSLVHAEQYF
NA TRBJ1-1 NA TRBV29-1 TGCAGCGTCAATAGTTTTGAAGCTTTCTTT CSVNSFEAFF
NA TRBJ1-2 NA TRBV6-5 TGTGCCAGCACCCGGACCGACGAAGCTAACTATGGCTACACCTTC CASTRTDEANYGYTF
TRBD1 TRBJ1-5 many TRBV4-3 TGCGCCAGCAGCCAAGAACCGGGACAGAGCAATCAGCCCCAGCATTTT CASSQEPGQSNQPQHF
NA TRBJ2-1 NA TRBV9 TGTGCCAGCAGCGGAGGGCTATCGGATGAGCAGTTCTTC CASSGGLSDEQFF
TRBD1 TRBJ2-1 NA TRBV20-1 TGCAGTGCTAGAACAGGGACAGGGCTGGGCAATGAGCAGTTCTTC CSARTGTGLGNEQFF
TRBD1 TRBJ1-1 few TRBV4-3 TGCGCCAGCAGCGCGACAGGGAGGGGTACTGAAGCTTTCTTT CASSATGRGTEAFF
NA TRBJ1-3 few TRBV6-6 TGTGCCAGCAGTTATCAGGGAACGACTTTTAGGAACACCATATATTTT CASSYQGTTFRNTIYF